These 25 T cell receptor beta chains were sequenced from one sample in a study of T cells in Graves' hyperthyroidism and ophthalmopathy. Amplification yielded TCR beta CDR3 regions, with RNA transcripts as the source. First-round RT-PCR of the TCR CDR3 relied on the HTBI primer set. MiXCR, run by TCRdb on the multiplex PCR reads, gives a single entry per CDR3 protein. The sample holds some 200,000 distinct CDR3 sequences, roughly 15% seen once. The sample was blood. All receptors come from a man aged 50-60 years with Graves' hyperthyroidism.

As for this clonotype: A single base separates this from a much larger clone, so it may be a read error. The CDR3 does not end in the conserved phenylalanine or tryptophan, so this is likely a read error. J is TRBJ2-2 and V is TRBV12-3 or TRBV12-4, with TRBD2 identical over 9 bases. The junction had 13 bases not matched to a gene; V was cut back by 6 bases and J by 5 bases. The CDR3 is 17 residues long. The CDR3 coding sequence is TGTGCCAGCAGCTACGCCGGTAGACTAGCGGCAACCGGGGAGCTGTTTCTT. Its protein is CASSYAGRLAATGELFL.

The sample holds many counts of this clonotype. This chain uses TRBV11-3 with TRBJ1-6, with a tentative D call TRBD1 (5 bases). The CDR3 is 14 residues long. The germline CDR1 and CDR2 sequences are SGHNT and YENEEA. Trimming shortened V by 5 bases and J by 6 bases, and 11 bases separated the two germline ends. CDR3 amino acids: CASSLGLFNSPLHF. CDR3 DNA: TGTGCCAGCAGCCTGGGACTATTTAATTCACCCCTCCACTTT. The full variable domain, its missing parts supplied by reference TRBV11-3 and TRBJ1-6, is EAGVVQSPRYKIIEKKQPVAFWCNPISGHNTLYWYLQNLGQGPELLIRYENEEAVDDSQLPKDRFSAERLKGVDSTLKIQPAELGDSAVYLCASSLGLFNSPLHFGNGTRLTVT.

This clonotype was recorded at least ten times. The chain joins TRBV24-1 to TRBJ2-5; D may correspond to TRBD1 or TRBD2 (6 bases each). V lost 5 bases and J 4 bases, leaving 16 bases between the germline ends. In germline, CDR1 is KGHDR, CDR2 SFDVKD. This CDR3 is built from 15 residues. In DNA form, the CDR3 reads TGTGCCACCAGTGTTGAGGCGGGACATTCAGAGACCCAGTACTTC. Amino acid sequence: CATSVEAGHSETQYF.

This clonotype came up many times. The chain links TRBV28 to TRBJ1-4; TRBD1 might be the D (5 bases). There are 15 residues in the CDR3. CDR1 MDHEN and CDR2 SYDVKM come from the germline V gene. Trimming removed 6 bases at V and 0 bases at J, with 11 bases between. The CDR3 DNA is TGTGCCAGCAGGATGACAGTTGCAACTAATGAAAAACTGTTTTTT. Amino acids: CASRMTVATNEKLFF.

This clonotype appeared a few times. The chain recombines TRBV24-1 with TRBJ2-3; D call uncertain. Germline CDR1 is KGHDR and CDR2 is SFDVKD. The length of the CDR3 is 13 residues. Trimming shortened V by 1 base and J by 6 bases, and 7 bases separated the two germline ends. CDR3 sequence (DNA): TGTGCCACCAGTGATTTTTCCTCGGATACGCAGTATTTT. Its translation: CATSDFSSDTQYF.

This clonotype was found many times. This chain joins TRBV18 and TRBJ2-3; a weak D match, TRBD2 (5 bases). The CDR3 length is 13 residues. CDR1 and CDR2 from the germline V gene are KGHSH and LQKENI. The V gene lost 2 bases and the J gene lost 4 bases, with 7 bases spanning the gap. CDR3 loop: CASSPWGADTQYF. The DNA for the CDR3 is TGTGCCAGCTCACCATGGGGAGCAGATACGCAGTATTTT.

The rearrangement links TRBV5-4 to TRBJ1-1; 9 positions match TRBD1. The J segment lost 5 bases and the V segment lost 2 bases, leaving 7 bases of the junction unmatched. CDR1 is SGHNT, CDR2 YYREEE, per germline (reference sequence). The CDR3 has 15 amino acids. The CDR3 DNA sequence: TGTGCCAGCAGCTTACCGGGACAGGGACTAACTGAAGCTTTCTTT. Amino acid sequence: CASSLPGQGLTEAFF.

CDR3 region: CAISELGGSSGNEQFF. The CDR3 nucleotides are TGTGCCATCAGTGAGTTGGGCGGGAGCTCGGGGAATGAGCAGTTCTTC. The chain links TRBV10-3 to TRBJ2-1, with 7 bases aligning to TRBD2. The germline gives CDR1 ENHRY, CDR2 SYGVKD. The CDR3 consists of 16 residues. V lost 1 base and J lost 7; bases outside the gene matches: 10.

This clonotype was recorded many times. The rearrangement joins TRBV18 to TRBJ2-7; maybe TRBD1 (5 bases). V shed 3 bases and J shed 7 bases, with 10 bases lying between them. Germline CDR1 and CDR2: KGHSH and LQKENI. The CDR3 runs 12 residues. CDR3 region: CASSPEGEEQYF. The CDR3 bases are TGTGCCAGCTCACCCGAAGGGGAAGAGCAGTACTTC.

The gene calls are TRBV7-6 and TRBJ2-2, with a weak D call TRBD2 (7 bases). Germline CDR1 is SGHVS and CDR2 is FNYEAQ. This CDR3 has 16 residues. Trimming took off 5 bases at V and 4 bases at J, with 17 bases between the two ends. The CDR3 DNA sequence: TGTGCCAGCAGCCCATGGGGGGGCTACCCCACCGGGGAGCTGTTTTTT. It encodes CASSPWGGYPTGELFF.

This clonotype was recorded at least ten times. The V gene is TRBV2, the J gene TRBJ1-2; 7 positions agree with TRBD1. The CDR3 consists of 13 residues. V trimming: 6 bases; J trimming: 6 bases; junction bases outside the gene matches: 7. Germline CDR1 reads SNHLY; CDR2 reads FYNNEI. CDR3 DNA sequence: TGTGCCAGCAGCCTTGGGACAGAAGATGGCTACACCTTC. It is translated as CASSLGTEDGYTF.

Concerning this clonotype itself: A much bigger clone sits one base away, suggesting this may be a read error. The V and J genes are TRBV7-2 and TRBJ2-4; TRBD2 agrees at 10 bases. This CDR3 spans 15 amino acids. The germline V gene has CDR1 SGHTA and CDR2 FQGNSA. Trimming at V came to 1 base and at J to 9 bases, leaving 6 bases not matched to a gene. The CDR3 protein is CASSLVLAGAAIQYF. The DNA for the CDR3 is TGTGCCAGCAGCTTAGTGCTAGCGGGAGCAGCCATTCAGTACTTC.

This clonotype was detected ten times or more. The chain carries TRBV28 and TRBJ2-1; 10 bases align to TRBD2. Per germline, CDR1 MDHEN and CDR2 SYDVKM. The CDR3 is 16 amino acids. The J segment lost 3 bases and the V segment lost 7 bases, leaving 9 bases of the junction unmatched. The CDR3 spells CASTAPGTSDYNEQFF. The CDR3 DNA reads as TGTGCCAGCACCGCCCCTGGGACTAGCGACTACAATGAGCAGTTCTTC.

The chain uses TRBV10-3 and TRBJ2-3; 12 bases match TRBD2. Per the germline V gene, CDR1 is ENHRY and CDR2 is SYGVKD. Trimming removed 0 bases from V and 0 bases from J; junction bases left unmatched: 4. CDR3 size: 18 residues. This CDR3 is CAISESKGTSGSTDTQYF. CDR3 bases: TGTGCCATCAGTGAGTCGAAGGGGACTAGCGGGAGCACAGATACGCAGTATTTT.

The chain couples TRBV10-3 to TRBJ2-1; 10 bases fit TRBD2. CDR1 is ENHRY, CDR2 SYGVKD, per germline. Trimming at V came to 7 bases and at J to 5 bases, leaving 5 bases not matched to a gene. The CDR3 is 14 amino acids. CDR3 sequence reads: CAITASGRDNEQFF. The CDR3 DNA reads as TGTGCCATCACCGCGAGCGGGAGGGACAATGAGCAGTTCTTC.

Many counts were recorded for this clonotype. V usage is TRBV28 and J usage is TRBJ1-1; TRBD1 matches 7 bases. Germline CDR1 reads MDHEN; CDR2 reads SYDVKM. This CDR3 region has 15 residues. After removal of 4 bases from V and 4 bases from J, the junction contained 9 bases not matched to a gene. The CDR3 loop reads CASSSLGQAGTEAFF. The CDR3 coding sequence is TGTGCCAGCAGTTCTCTAGGACAGGCAGGCACTGAAGCTTTCTTT.

This chain uses TRBV20-1 with TRBJ2-7; a possible D gene is TRBD1 (6 bases). CDR1 DFQATT and CDR2 SNEGSKA come from the germline V gene (reference sequence). The germline V and J ends were trimmed by 0 bases and 5 bases, with 17 bases remaining between them. This CDR3 comprises 15 residues. CDR3 sequence (DNA): TGCAGTGCTAGAGATAGGGGGACGCCAGCTAACGAGCAGTACTTC. This encodes CSARDRGTPANEQYF.

The chain links TRBV9 to TRBJ2-1; TRBD2 matches 9 bases. CDR1 is SGDLS, CDR2 YYNGEE, per germline. The CDR3 runs to 16 residues. J gave up 4 bases and V 0 bases, and 5 bases lay outside the gene matches. The CDR3 here is CASSVVALAGYNEQFF. The CDR3 DNA reads as TGTGCCAGCAGCGTAGTAGCACTAGCGGGTTACAATGAGCAGTTCTTC.

As concerns this clonotype: Given a much more abundant clone one base away, this may be a read error. CDR3 nucleotide sequence: TGTGCCAGCCGTACAAGCTCGGGACTAGCGCTACATTTCTATGAGCAGTACTTC. It encodes CASRTSSGLALHFYEQYF. The rearrangement links TRBV6-2 or TRBV6-3 to TRBJ2-7, with 10 bases that match TRBD2. The V gene's germline CDR1 is MNHEY and CDR2 SVGEGT. With V trimmed by 8 bases and J by 7 bases, 23 bases remained unmatched. There are 18 residues in the CDR3.

This clonotype has just a few counts. This chain connects TRBV6-5 to TRBJ1-5; D remains ambiguous. This CDR3 is built from 13 residues. Per germline, CDR1 MNHEY and CDR2 SVGAGI. V was pared by 0 bases and J by 2 bases, with 2 bases between. The CDR3 loop is CASSYSRNQPQHF. In DNA form, the CDR3 reads TGTGCCAGCAGTTACTCTCGCAATCAGCCCCAGCATTTT.

This clonotype was observed many times. The chain is built from TRBV20-1 and TRBJ1-2; maybe TRBD1 (6 bases). V lost 3 bases, J lost 7 bases, and 18 bases lay in between. The V gene's germline CDR1 is DFQATT and CDR2 SNEGSKA (reference sequence). This CDR3 is built from 14 residues. The CDR3 protein is CSASQQSGAGGYTF. The CDR3, as DNA: TGCAGTGCTAGTCAACAGTCGGGGGCAGGTGGCTACACCTTC.

This clonotype was observed at least ten times. The CDR3 nucleotides are TGTGCCAGCAGTTTCCCTAGCGGAATGTACGAGCAGTACTTC. This encodes CASSFPSGMYEQYF. This chain joins TRBV28 and TRBJ2-7; 7 positions agree with TRBD2. Germline-derived CDR1 and CDR2 are MDHEN and SYDVKM. V was clipped by 3 bases and J by 4 bases; unmatched bases: 6. The CDR3 totals 14 residues.

In this sample, this clonotype turned up many times. The gene calls are TRBV28 and TRBJ2-2, with 8 bases matching TRBD2. The CDR3 runs to 17 residues. Germline trimming cut 6 bases from V and 1 base from J; bases unmatched to any gene: 10. CDR1 is MDHEN, CDR2 SYDVKM, per germline. The CDR3: CASSHLGTSENTGELFF. In nucleotides, the CDR3 is TGTGCCAGCAGCCACCTTGGGACTAGTGAGAACACCGGGGAGCTGTTTTTT.

This chain uses TRBV29-1 with TRBJ2-7; 8 positions match TRBD2. The CDR3 length is 18 residues. V shed 3 bases, J shed 2 bases, and the junction held 18 bases outside the gene matches. CDR1 and CDR2 (germline): SQVTM, ANQGSEA. DNA for the CDR3: TGCAGCGTTGATGCACAGATCAGTACTAGCGGTAAAACCTACGAGCAGTACTTC. It specifies CSVDAQISTSGKTYEQYF.

This clonotype was detected only a few times. The germline gene is not matched at one end of the junction; a read error may be the cause. CDR3 amino acids: CASRLAGGPGEQYF. The CDR3 DNA reads TGCGCCAGCAGATTGGCGGGAGGGCCGGGGGAGCAGTACTTC. The rearrangement uses TRBV5-1 and TRBJ2-7; 9 bases map to TRBD2. Germline CDR1 reads SGHRS; CDR2 reads YFSETQ. This CDR3 comprises 14 residues.